These T cell receptor beta chains were read from a single sample in a study of molecular identifiers for immune sequencing clone quantification. TCRdb reanalysed the PCR reads using MiXCR and keeps one entry per CDR3 protein. The repertoire holds about 640,000 distinct CDR3 sequences, just under 20% seen once, with approximately 0.9% in the top ten. Input material: naive CD8+ T cells from blood, with Jurkat cell RNA spiked in. These receptors originate from a human donor in good health. Some libraries in this study had Jurkat cell RNA spiked in. Both conserved end residues are part of each CDR3. Fields, in order: D gene, V gene, J gene, clone size, CDR3 DNA, CDR3 protein. D genes are given only for firm matches. Expanded clones are given a class, and other clones once, few, many or no size at all.

D gene: TRBD1
V gene: TRBV6-5
J gene: TRBJ1-2
clone size: many
CDR3 DNA: TGTGCCATCCAACAGGGGGAGGTTAACTATGGCTACACCTTC
CDR3 protein: CAIQQGEVNYGYTF

D gene: .
V gene: TRBV27
J gene: TRBJ1-2
clone size: many
CDR3 DNA: TGTGCCAGCAGTCCCAGTAATAACTATGGCTACACCTTC
CDR3 protein: CASSPSNNYGYTF

D gene: TRBD1
V gene: TRBV27
J gene: TRBJ1-1
clone size: few
CDR3 DNA: TGTGCCAGCAGTTTGGCGACAGGGAGCTACACTGAAGCTTTCTTT
CDR3 protein: CASSLATGSYTEAFF

D gene: TRBD1
V gene: TRBV7-9
J gene: TRBJ2-5
clone size: .
CDR3 DNA: TGTGCCAGCAGCTCGGTTGGGACAGGGGGCTCGGAGACCCAGTACTTC
CDR3 protein: CASSSVGTGGSETQYF

D gene: .
V gene: TRBV27
J gene: TRBJ1-1
clone size: many
CDR3 DNA: TGTGCCAGCAGCTTGGACGGCAACACTGAAGCTTTCTTT
CDR3 protein: CASSLDGNTEAFF

D gene: .
V gene: TRBV10-2
J gene: TRBJ2-5
clone size: many
CDR3 DNA: TGCGCCAGCAGGGACACCTACCAAGAGACCCAGTACTTC
CDR3 protein: CASRDTYQETQYF

D gene: .
V gene: TRBV27
J gene: TRBJ1-1
clone size: many
CDR3 DNA: TGTGCCAGCAGTTATTTAGGGAACACTGAAGCTTTCTTT
CDR3 protein: CASSYLGNTEAFF

D gene: TRBD1
V gene: TRBV6-5
J gene: TRBJ2-1
clone size: many
CDR3 DNA: TGTGCCAGCGCTGGGACAGCCTACAATGAGCAGTTCTTC
CDR3 protein: CASAGTAYNEQFF

D gene: TRBD2
V gene: TRBV7-6
J gene: TRBJ2-7
clone size: many
CDR3 DNA: TGTGCCAGCAGCTTAGTCCTAGCGGGAGGGCCAAGGCACGAGCAGTACTTC
CDR3 protein: CASSLVLAGGPRHEQYF

D gene: .
V gene: TRBV5-1
J gene: TRBJ1-4
clone size: many
CDR3 DNA: TGCGCCAGCAGCCCCCAATCCCGACAGGTAGCAACTAATGAAAAACTGTTTTTT
CDR3 protein: CASSPQSRQVATNEKLFF

D gene: .
V gene: TRBV13
J gene: TRBJ2-7
clone size: many
CDR3 DNA: TGTGCCAGCAGCCACACAGGTTCCTACGAGCAGTACTTC
CDR3 protein: CASSHTGSYEQYF

D gene: .
V gene: TRBV4-1
J gene: TRBJ2-7
clone size: .
CDR3 DNA: TGCGCCAGCAGCCAAGATGGGGGGGCGCAGAACTTC
CDR3 protein: CASSQDGGAQNF

D gene: .
V gene: TRBV5-5
J gene: TRBJ1-1
clone size: many
CDR3 DNA: .
CDR3 protein: CASSFGAGDTEAFF